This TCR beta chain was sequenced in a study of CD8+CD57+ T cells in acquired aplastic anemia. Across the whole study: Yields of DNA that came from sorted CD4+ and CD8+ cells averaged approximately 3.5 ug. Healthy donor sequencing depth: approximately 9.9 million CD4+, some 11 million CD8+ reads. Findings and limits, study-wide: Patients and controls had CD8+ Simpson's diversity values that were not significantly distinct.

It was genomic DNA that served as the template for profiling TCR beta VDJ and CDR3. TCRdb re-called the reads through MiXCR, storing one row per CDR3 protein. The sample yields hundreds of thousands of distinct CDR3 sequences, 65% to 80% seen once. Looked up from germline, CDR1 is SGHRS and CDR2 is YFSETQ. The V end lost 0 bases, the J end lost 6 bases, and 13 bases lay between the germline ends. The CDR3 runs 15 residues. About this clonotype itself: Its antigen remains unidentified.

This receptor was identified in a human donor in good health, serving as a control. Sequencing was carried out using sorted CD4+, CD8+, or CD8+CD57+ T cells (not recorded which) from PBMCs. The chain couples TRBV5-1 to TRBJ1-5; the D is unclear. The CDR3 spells CASSLAGEGSQPQHF. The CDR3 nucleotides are TGCGCCAGCAGCTTGGCTGGGGAGGGTAGTCAGCCCCAGCATTTT.